The 6 T cell receptor beta chains given below trace back to one sample, sequenced in a study of T cell responses to AZD1222 COVID-19 vaccine. TCRdb keeps only in-frame clones here, not all; method: immunoSEQ multiplex PCR. The repertoire includes 40,000 to 45,000 clones, over 70% of them detected once, and less than 5% sits in the top ten. The input for sequencing was peripheral blood, taken on day 0 of AZD1222 vaccination. Receptors were obtained from an adult in good health.

CDR3 protein: CASRDWANTGELFF. Written as DNA, the CDR3 is TGCGCCAGCAGGGACTGGGCGAACACCGGGGAGCTGTTTTTT. The V gene is TRBV5-1, the J gene TRBJ2-2; possible D gene TRBD2, 5 bases. Germline CDR1 SGHRS, CDR2 YFSETQ. The CDR3 has 14 residues. V was trimmed by 5 bases and J by 0 bases, leaving 8 bases between them.

The CDR3 here is CSVVGTGAGTDTQYF. The DNA for the CDR3 is TGCAGCGTTGTTGGGACAGGAGCTGGCACAGATACGCAGTATTTT. This sequence joins TRBV29-1 and TRBJ2-3; 8 bases fit TRBD1. The CDR3 runs to 15 residues. Germline V lookup: CDR1 SQVTM, CDR2 ANQGSEA. V shed 4 bases, J shed 1 base, and the junction held 7 bases outside the gene matches.

This sequence joins TRBV2 and TRBJ1-2; D gene uncertain. This CDR3 contains 13 residues. Germline-derived CDR1 and CDR2 are SNHLY and FYNNEI. The ends were cut back, 4 bases at V and 3 bases at J, with 9 bases in the middle. The CDR3 DNA reads TGTGCCAGCAGTGGTACAGATTACTATGGCTACACCTTC. Its translation: CASSGTDYYGYTF.

The rearrangement joins TRBV3-1 (or the pseudogene TRBV3-2) to TRBJ2-1, with 12 bases identical to TRBD2. Germline V gene sequence: CDR1 LGHDT, CDR2 YNNKEL (reference sequence). The V segment lost 5 bases and the J segment 2 bases; nucleotides outside the gene matches: 7. This CDR3 comprises 17 residues. Here the CDR3 DNA reads TGTGCCAGCAGCGGTATCACTAGCGGGGGGACCTACAATGAGCAGTTCTTC. Its protein product is CASSGITSGGTYNEQFF.

V and J are TRBV7-9 and TRBJ1-2; 7 nucleotides match TRBD1. V was clipped by 4 bases and J by 3 bases; unmatched bases: 8. Per the germline V gene, CDR1 is SEHNR and CDR2 is FQNEAQ (reference sequence). The length of the CDR3 is 15 residues. The CDR3 DNA reads TGTGCCAGCAGCTCCCTGGACAGGATCGACTATGGCTACACCTTC. It encodes CASSSLDRIDYGYTF.

This rearrangement joins TRBV19 to TRBJ1-2; 8 nucleotides agree with TRBD1. Germline V gene data show CDR1 as LNHDA and CDR2 as SQIVND (reference sequence). Losses at the gene ends were 3 bases for V and 5 bases for J; bases not matched to a gene: 5. There are 14 residues in the CDR3. The CDR3 spells CASSIGTGGYGYTF. CDR3 DNA: TGTGCCAGTAGTATTGGGACAGGTGGATATGGCTACACCTTC. The variable domain in full, completed from reference TRBV19 and TRBJ1-2, reads DGGITQSPKYLFRKEGQNVTLSCEQNLNHDAMYWYRQDPGQGLRLIYYSQIVNDFQKGDIAEGYSVSREKKESFPLTVTSAQKNPTAFYLCASSIGTGGYGYTFGSGTRLTVV.